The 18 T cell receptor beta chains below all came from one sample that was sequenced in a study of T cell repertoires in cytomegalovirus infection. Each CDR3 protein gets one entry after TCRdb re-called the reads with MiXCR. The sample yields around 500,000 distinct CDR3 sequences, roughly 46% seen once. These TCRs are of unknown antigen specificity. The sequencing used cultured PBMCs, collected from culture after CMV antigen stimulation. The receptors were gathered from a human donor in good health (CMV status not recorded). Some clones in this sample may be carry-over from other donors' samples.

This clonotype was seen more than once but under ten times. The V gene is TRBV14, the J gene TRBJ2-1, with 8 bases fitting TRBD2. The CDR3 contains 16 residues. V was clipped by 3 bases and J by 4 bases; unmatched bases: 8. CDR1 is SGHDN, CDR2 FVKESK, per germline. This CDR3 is CASSQSGSSRYNEQFF. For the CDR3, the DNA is TGTGCCAGCAGCCAGAGCGGGAGTTCCAGATACAATGAGCAGTTCTTC.

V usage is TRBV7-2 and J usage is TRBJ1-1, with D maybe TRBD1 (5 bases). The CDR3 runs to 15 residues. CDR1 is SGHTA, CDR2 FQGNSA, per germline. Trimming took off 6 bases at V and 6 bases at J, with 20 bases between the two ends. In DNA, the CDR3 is TGTGCCAGCAGTTCGGACAAGGGAGAATACGCTGAAGCTTTCTTT. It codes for CASSSDKGEYAEAFF. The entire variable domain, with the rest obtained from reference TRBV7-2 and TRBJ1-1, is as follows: GAGVSQSPSNKVTEKGKDVELRCDPISGHTALYWYRQSLGQGLEFLIYFQGNSAPDKSGLPSDRFSAERTGGSVSTLTIQRTQQEDSAVYLCASSSDKGEYAEAFFGQGTRLTVV.

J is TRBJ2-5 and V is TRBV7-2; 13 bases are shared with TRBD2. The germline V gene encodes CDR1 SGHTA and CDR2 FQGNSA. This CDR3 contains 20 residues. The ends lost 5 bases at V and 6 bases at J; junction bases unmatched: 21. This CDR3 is CASSPRPTALTSGRSKTQYF. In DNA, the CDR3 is TGTGCCAGCAGCCCCCGGCCGACAGCCTTGACTAGCGGGAGGTCAAAGACCCAGTACTTC.

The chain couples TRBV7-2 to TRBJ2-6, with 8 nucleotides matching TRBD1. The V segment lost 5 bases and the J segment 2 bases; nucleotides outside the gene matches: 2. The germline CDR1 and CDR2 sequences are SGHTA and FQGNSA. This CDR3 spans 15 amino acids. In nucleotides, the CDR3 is TGTGCCAGCAGCAAGGACAGGGCTGGGGCCAACGTCCTGACTTTC. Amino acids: CASSKDRAGANVLTF.

The CDR3 reads CSAMGLGEGQETQYF. CDR3 in DNA: TGCAGTGCGATGGGACTCGGGGAGGGCCAAGAGACCCAGTACTTC. The chain couples TRBV20-1 to TRBJ2-5; 7 positions agree with TRBD2. V lost 6 bases to trimming and J lost 1 base; unmatched junction nucleotides: 11. CDR1 DFQATT and CDR2 SNEGSKA come from the germline V gene (reference sequence). This CDR3 comprises 15 residues.

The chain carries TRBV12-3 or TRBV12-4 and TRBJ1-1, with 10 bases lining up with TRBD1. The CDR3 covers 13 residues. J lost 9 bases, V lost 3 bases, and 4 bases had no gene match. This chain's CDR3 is CASSFWDRGKAFF. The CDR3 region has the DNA TGTGCCAGCAGTTTCTGGGACAGGGGTAAAGCTTTCTTT.

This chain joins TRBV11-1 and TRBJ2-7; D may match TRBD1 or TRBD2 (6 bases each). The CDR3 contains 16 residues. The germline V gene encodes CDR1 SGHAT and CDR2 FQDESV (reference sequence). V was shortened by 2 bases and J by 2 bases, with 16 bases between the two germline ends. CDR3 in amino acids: CASSLRSPGATYEQYF. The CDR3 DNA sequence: TGTGCCAGCAGCTTAAGGAGCCCGGGGGCCACCTACGAGCAGTACTTC.

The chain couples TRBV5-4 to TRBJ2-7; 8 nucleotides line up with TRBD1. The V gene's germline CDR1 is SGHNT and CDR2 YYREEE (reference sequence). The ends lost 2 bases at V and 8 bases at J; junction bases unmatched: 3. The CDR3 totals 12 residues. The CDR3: CASSFGQGKQYF. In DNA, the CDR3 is TGTGCCAGCAGCTTCGGACAGGGAAAGCAGTACTTC.

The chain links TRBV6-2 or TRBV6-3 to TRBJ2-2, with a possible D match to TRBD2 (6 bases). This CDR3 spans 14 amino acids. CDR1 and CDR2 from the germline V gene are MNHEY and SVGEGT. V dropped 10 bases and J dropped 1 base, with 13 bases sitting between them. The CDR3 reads CATKGGGNTGELFF. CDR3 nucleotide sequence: TGTGCCACCAAGGGAGGAGGGAACACCGGGGAGCTGTTTTTT.

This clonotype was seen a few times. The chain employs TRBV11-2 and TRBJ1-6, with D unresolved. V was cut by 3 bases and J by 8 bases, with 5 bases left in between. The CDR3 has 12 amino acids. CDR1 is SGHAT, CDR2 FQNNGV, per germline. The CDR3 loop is CASSFSYSPLHF. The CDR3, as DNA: TGTGCCAGCAGCTTCAGCTATTCACCCCTCCACTTT.

CDR3 sequence reads: CASRNHRDMSNEQFF. The CDR3 DNA reads TGTGCCAGCAGGAACCACCGGGACATGTCCAATGAGCAGTTCTTC. The chain links TRBV12-3 or TRBV12-4 to TRBJ2-1, with D possibly TRBD1 on 6 matching bases. V was cut by 6 bases and J by 6 bases, with 18 bases left in between. The CDR3 covers 15 residues.

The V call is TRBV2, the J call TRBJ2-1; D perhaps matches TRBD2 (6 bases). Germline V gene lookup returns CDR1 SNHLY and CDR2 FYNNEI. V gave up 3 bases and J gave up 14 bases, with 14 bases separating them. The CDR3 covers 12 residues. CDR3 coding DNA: TGTGCCAGCAGTGAGGAGGGGTCGGAGGAGTTCTTC. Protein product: CASSEEGSEEFF.

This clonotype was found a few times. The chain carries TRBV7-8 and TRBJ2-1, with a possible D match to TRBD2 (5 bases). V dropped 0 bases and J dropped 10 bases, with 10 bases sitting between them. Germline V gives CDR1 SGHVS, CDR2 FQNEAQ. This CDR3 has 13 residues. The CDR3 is CASSLALGSEQFF. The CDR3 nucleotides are TGTGCCAGCAGCTTAGCGCTGGGGAGCGAGCAGTTCTTC. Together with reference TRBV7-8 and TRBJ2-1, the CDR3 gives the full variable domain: GAGVSQSPRYKVAKRGQDVALRCDPISGHVSLFWYQQALGQGPEFLTYFQNEAQLDKSGLPSDRFFAERPEGSVSTLKIQRTQQEDSAVYLCASSLALGSEQFFGPGTRLTVL.

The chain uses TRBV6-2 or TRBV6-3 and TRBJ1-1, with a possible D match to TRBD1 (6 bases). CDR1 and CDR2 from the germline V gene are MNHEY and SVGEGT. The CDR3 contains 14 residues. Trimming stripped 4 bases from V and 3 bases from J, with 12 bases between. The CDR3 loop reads CASSWAGAHTEAFF. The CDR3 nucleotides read TGTGCCAGCAGTTGGGCGGGGGCCCACACTGAAGCTTTCTTT.

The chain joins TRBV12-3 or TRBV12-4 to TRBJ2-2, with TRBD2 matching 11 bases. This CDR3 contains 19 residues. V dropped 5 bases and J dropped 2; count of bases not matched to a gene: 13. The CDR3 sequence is CASSTRTLAGDRNTGELFF. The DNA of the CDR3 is TGTGCCAGCAGTACAAGAACACTAGCGGGAGATCGAAACACCGGGGAGCTGTTTTTT.

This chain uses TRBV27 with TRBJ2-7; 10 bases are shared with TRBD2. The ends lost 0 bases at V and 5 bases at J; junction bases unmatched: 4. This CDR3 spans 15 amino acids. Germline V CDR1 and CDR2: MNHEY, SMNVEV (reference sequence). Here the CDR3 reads CASSLSASGSHEQYF. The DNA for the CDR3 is TGTGCCAGCAGTTTATCGGCTAGCGGGAGCCACGAGCAGTACTTC.

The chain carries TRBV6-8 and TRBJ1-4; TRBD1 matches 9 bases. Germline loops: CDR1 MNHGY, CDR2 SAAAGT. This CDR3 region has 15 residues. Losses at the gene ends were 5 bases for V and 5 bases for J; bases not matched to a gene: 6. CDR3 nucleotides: TGTGCCAGCAGTGAGCCGGGACAGGGAAATGAAAAACTGTTTTTT. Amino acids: CASSEPGQGNEKLFF.

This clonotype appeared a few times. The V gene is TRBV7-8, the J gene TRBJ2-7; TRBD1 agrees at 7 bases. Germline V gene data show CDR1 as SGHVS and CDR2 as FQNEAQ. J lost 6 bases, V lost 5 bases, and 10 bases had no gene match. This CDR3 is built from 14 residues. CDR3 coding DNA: TGTGCCAGCAGCCCAGAAGGGGGCACGGGCGAGCAGTACTTC. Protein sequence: CASSPEGGTGEQYF.